Following are 21 T cell receptor beta chains from one sample sequenced in a study of cytotoxic CD8 clonotypes in ibrutinib-treated CLL. Some clones are missing from TCRdb's copy, which holds only in-frame ones; the method was immunoSEQ multiplex PCR. The sample includes roughly 70,000 clones, approximately 80% of them seen just once. The sample consisted of PBMCs, taken at disease progression, from a patient treated with ibrutinib. These receptors were obtained from a human donor with chronic lymphocytic leukemia.

This chain uses TRBV28 with TRBJ1-2; 8 nucleotides agree with TRBD1. The CDR3 has 13 amino acids. Trimming removed 4 bases from V and 3 bases from J; junction bases left unmatched: 1. Per germline, CDR1 MDHEN and CDR2 SYDVKM. As DNA, the CDR3 is TGTGCCAGCAGTTGGACAGGGTACTATGGCTACACCTTC. This gives the protein CASSWTGYYGYTF.

V and J are TRBV6-6 and TRBJ2-7; 14 nucleotides line up with TRBD2. CDR3 length: 16 amino acids. V lost 4 bases, J lost 0 bases, and 2 bases stayed unmatched. Germline CDR1 reads MNHNY; CDR2 reads SVGAGI (reference sequence). CDR3 in amino acids: CASSSGLAGGSYEQYF. CDR3 in DNA: TGTGCCAGCAGTTCCGGACTAGCGGGAGGCTCCTACGAGCAGTACTTC.

The chain has TRBV2 and TRBJ2-3, with 9 bases identical to TRBD2. Germline-derived CDR1 and CDR2 are SNHLY and FYNNEI. The CDR3 is made up of 15 amino acids. V gave up 7 bases and J gave up 5 bases; unmatched junction bases: 10. CDR3 region: CASMDPSGAGDTQYF. The CDR3 DNA sequence: TGTGCCAGCATGGACCCTAGCGGGGCGGGAGATACGCAGTATTTT. Looking up the rest from reference TRBV2 and TRBJ2-3 gives the full variable domain: EPEVTQTPSHQVTQMGQEVILRCVPISNHLYFYWYRQILGQKVEFLVSFYNNEISEKSEIFDDQFSVERPDGSNFTLKIRSTKLEDSAMYFCASMDPSGAGDTQYFGPGTRLTVL.

The genes are TRBV27 and TRBJ1-4, with D perhaps matching TRBD1 (5 bases). The CDR3 extends over 15 amino acids. From germline, CDR1 is MNHEY and CDR2 SMNVEV (reference sequence). V lost 6 bases and J lost 4, with 15 bases in between. The CDR3: CASSRVGYGNEKLFF. The CDR3 DNA reads TGTGCCAGCAGCAGGGTCGGGTACGGTAATGAAAAACTGTTTTTT.

This sequence joins TRBV7-8 and TRBJ1-2, with D uncertain. The CDR3 has 15 residues. Germline CDR1 reads SGHVS; CDR2 reads FQNEAQ. The germline V and J ends were trimmed by 2 bases and 4 bases, with 14 bases remaining between them. The CDR3 loop reads CASSLSGSSFYGYTF. The CDR3 DNA reads as TGTGCCAGCAGCTTATCTGGGAGTAGTTTCTATGGCTACACCTTC.

V and J are TRBV2 and TRBJ2-1; maybe TRBD2 (5 bases). The CDR3 loop spans 15 amino acids. V was trimmed by 4 bases and J by 5 bases, leaving 15 bases between them. CDR1 is SNHLY, CDR2 FYNNEI, per germline. CDR3 in amino acids: CASSGTSDADNEQFF. DNA for the CDR3: TGTGCCAGCAGTGGTACTAGTGATGCGGACAATGAGCAGTTCTTC.

The chain joins TRBV27 to TRBJ2-4; D may be TRBD2 (5 bases). Per germline, CDR1 MNHEY and CDR2 SMNVEV (reference sequence). CDR3 length equals 15 residues. Trimming shortened V by 8 bases and J by 1 base, and 15 bases separated the two germline ends. CDR3 coding DNA: TGTGCCAGCGGCGGACTGGGATCCGCCAAAAACATTCAGTACTTC. Encoded protein: CASGGLGSAKNIQYF.

This chain uses TRBV7-9 with TRBJ2-7; D is uncertain. CDR3 length: 11 amino acids. Germline CDR1 SEHNR, CDR2 FQNEAQ (reference sequence). V was clipped by 5 bases and J by 6 bases, with 8 bases between them. The CDR3 DNA sequence: TGTGCCAGCAGCGGCCATTCCGAGCAGTACTTC. Translating gives CASSGHSEQYF.

The chain carries TRBV7-8 and TRBJ2-7; D is unresolved. The germline V and J ends were trimmed by 3 bases and 3 bases, with 9 bases remaining between them. CDR1 and CDR2 from the germline V gene are SGHVS and FQNEAQ. The CDR3 is 13 amino acids. CDR3 in DNA: TGTGCCAGCAGCTTTTTTGGGTTCTACGAGCAGTACTTC. It is translated as CASSFFGFYEQYF.

This chain joins TRBV4-2 and TRBJ1-2; the match to TRBD1 covers 7 bases. CDR3 size: 13 residues. Germline V gene data show CDR1 as LGHNA and CDR2 as YNFKEQ. J was trimmed by 8 bases and V by 2 bases; bases with no gene match: 5. CDR3: CASSQLTGKGYTF. CDR3 DNA sequence: TGTGCCAGCAGCCAATTGACAGGGAAGGGCTACACCTTC.

The J gene is TRBJ2-7, the V gene TRBV6-5, with 7 bases matching TRBD1. From germline, CDR1 is MNHEY and CDR2 SVGAGI. Losses at the gene ends were 0 bases for V and 4 bases for J; bases not matched to a gene: 9. The CDR3 consists of 16 residues. The CDR3 loop reads CASSYSPTGAQYEQYF. In nucleotides, the CDR3 is TGTGCCAGCAGTTACTCACCTACAGGGGCTCAGTACGAGCAGTACTTC.

The chain combines TRBV19 with TRBJ1-5; D is possibly TRBD1 (5 bases). Trimming cost V 3 bases and J 6 bases, with 15 bases left between them. This CDR3 region has 15 residues. The germline V gene encodes CDR1 LNHDA and CDR2 SQIVND (reference sequence). The CDR3 nucleotides read TGTGCCAGTAGTATTGGCACGAGGGGCCCTCAGCCCCAGCATTTT. Translated, it gives CASSIGTRGPQPQHF.

The rearrangement links TRBV5-1 to TRBJ2-7; 10 bases agree with TRBD2. The CDR3 length is 15 residues. Germline V gives CDR1 SGHRS, CDR2 YFSETQ. Losses at the gene ends were 4 bases for V and 0 bases for J; bases not matched to a gene: 4. The CDR3 here is CASSPLAGTSYEQYF. Written as DNA, the CDR3 is TGCGCCAGCAGCCCACTAGCGGGGACCTCCTACGAGCAGTACTTC.

V is TRBV18 and J is TRBJ1-4; D is uncertain. Trimming removed 6 bases at V and 4 bases at J, with 9 bases between. The V gene's germline CDR1 is KGHSH and CDR2 LQKENI. The CDR3 runs to 13 residues. The CDR3 loop is CASSAGINEKLFF. The CDR3 DNA follows: TGTGCCAGCTCTGCGGGGATTAATGAAAAACTGTTTTTT.

This clone was picked up one time. The chain couples TRBV19 to TRBJ2-5; 15 bases line up with TRBD2. This CDR3 region has 18 residues. Germline V CDR1 and CDR2: LNHDA, SQIVND (reference sequence). With 5 bases clipped from V and 0 bases from J, the junction kept 7 bases outside the gene matches. CDR3: CASSSGLAGGGYQETQYF. The DNA for the CDR3 is TGTGCCAGTAGTTCGGGACTAGCGGGGGGCGGTTACCAAGAGACCCAGTACTTC.

This clone appeared once. Written as DNA, the CDR3 is TGCGCCAGCAGTGAGCGGGGGGCGATGGAGACCCAGTACTTC. It translates to CASSERGAMETQYF. The chain joins TRBV10-2 to TRBJ2-5, with D possibly TRBD2 on 7 matching bases. The CDR3 has 14 residues. Germline V gene sequence: CDR1 WSHSY, CDR2 SAAADI. Trimming stripped 2 bases from V and 5 bases from J, with 12 bases between.

The chain combines TRBV5-1 with TRBJ2-2; weak D call: TRBD1 (5 bases). V shed 4 bases and J shed 1 base, with 11 bases lying between them. Germline V gene sequence: CDR1 SGHRS, CDR2 YFSETQ. CDR3 size: 15 residues. CDR3 nucleotide sequence: TGCGCCAGCAGCCCCAGGGCTTTGAACACCGGGGAGCTGTTTTTT. This encodes CASSPRALNTGELFF.

As DNA, the CDR3 is TGTGCCAGTAGTATAGATATGTCGGGGGCGAACACCGGGGAGCTGTTTTTT. This sequence encodes CASSIDMSGANTGELFF. V and J are TRBV19 and TRBJ2-2; D might be TRBD2 (6 bases). The CDR3 is 17 residues long. V was trimmed by 0 bases and J by 0 bases, leaving 11 bases between them. Germline values: CDR1 LNHDA, CDR2 SQIVND (reference sequence).

As DNA, the CDR3 is TGCGCCAGCAGCTTGGGGGATGCTGGAAACACCATATATTTT. Its translation: CASSLGDAGNTIYF. The V gene is TRBV5-1, the J gene TRBJ1-3; D unresolved. The V end lost 0 bases, the J end lost 2 bases, and 6 bases lay between the germline ends. From germline, CDR1 is SGHRS and CDR2 YFSETQ. This CDR3 contains 14 residues.

J is TRBJ2-7 and V is TRBV27; TRBD1 agrees at 10 bases. The CDR3 is 13 amino acids. The junction had 5 bases not matched to a gene; V was cut back by 8 bases and J by 4 bases. Germline values: CDR1 MNHEY, CDR2 SMNVEV (reference sequence). The CDR3: CASGDRGEYEQYF. The DNA for the CDR3 is TGTGCCAGCGGGGACAGGGGAGAGTACGAGCAGTACTTC.

This clone was found a few times. V gene TRBV2 combines with J gene TRBJ1-4; possible D gene TRBD1, 5 bases. The CDR3 has 13 residues. V was pared by 6 bases and J by 7 bases, with 12 bases between. The V gene's germline CDR1 is SNHLY and CDR2 FYNNEI. DNA of the CDR3: TGTGCCAGCAGGAGCGGGACGGGTGAAAAACTGTTTTTT. Residues: CASRSGTGEKLFF.